This TCR beta chain was recovered during a study of T cell clonotyping in hematopoietic cell transplantation. This clone was seen only a few times. This table comes from immunoSEQ multiplex PCR, and its TCRdb copy is limited to in-frame clones, with some not included. The sample consists of 4,900 or so clones, about 80% of them appearing once. The germline CDR1 and CDR2 sequences are LGHNA and YSLEER. Trimming stripped 0 bases from V and 5 bases from J, with 10 bases between. There are 14 residues in the CDR3. The V call is TRBV4-3, the J call TRBJ1-2; D is uncertain. The sequence derives from a male patient in his sixties who had an allogeneic stem cell transplant, so T cells may come from the graft donor. Some clones in this sample may be carry-over from other donors' samples. Sample: peripheral blood mononuclear cells, taken 100 days after allogeneic stem cell transplant. This CDR3 is CASSQDSRSYGYTF. The CDR3 nucleotides read TGCGCCAGCAGCCAAGACAGCCGTTCATATGGCTACACCTTC.